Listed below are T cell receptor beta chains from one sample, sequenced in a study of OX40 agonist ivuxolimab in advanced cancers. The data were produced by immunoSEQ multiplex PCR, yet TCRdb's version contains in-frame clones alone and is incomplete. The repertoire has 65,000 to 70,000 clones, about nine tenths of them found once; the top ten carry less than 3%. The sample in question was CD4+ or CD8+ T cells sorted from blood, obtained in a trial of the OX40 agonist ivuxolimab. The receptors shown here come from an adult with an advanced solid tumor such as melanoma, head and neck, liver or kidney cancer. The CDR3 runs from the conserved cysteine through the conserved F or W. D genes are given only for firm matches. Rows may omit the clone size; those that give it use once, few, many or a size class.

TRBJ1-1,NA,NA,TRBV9,TGTGCCAGCAGCTCGCCCAGTTGGGGTCAGAGATCGAACACTGAAGCTTTCTTT,CASSSPSWGQRSNTEAFF
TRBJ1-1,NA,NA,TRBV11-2,TGTGCCAGCAGTTCGGGCCAAAACACTGAAGCTTTCTTT,CASSSGQNTEAFF
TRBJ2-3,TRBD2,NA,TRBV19,TGTGCCAGTAGTGGACTAGCGGGAGTTAGCACAGATACGCAGTATTTT,CASSGLAGVSTDTQYF
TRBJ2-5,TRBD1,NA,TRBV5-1,TGCGCCAGCAGCCCCGGGACAGGGTTAGAGACCCAGTACTTC,CASSPGTGLETQYF
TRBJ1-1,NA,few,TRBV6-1,TGTGCCAGCAGTGTCTCCGGGTTGAACACTGAAGCTTTCTTT,CASSVSGLNTEAFF
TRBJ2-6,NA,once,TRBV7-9,TGTGCCAGCAGCGAAAGGAGCTCTGGGGCCAACGTCCTGACTTTC,CASSERSSGANVLTF
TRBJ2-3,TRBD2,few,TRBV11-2,TGTGCCAGCAGCCCGCTAGCGGGGGGCCCCACAGATACGCAGTATTTT,CASSPLAGGPTDTQYF
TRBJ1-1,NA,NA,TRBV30,TGTGCCTGGAGTGGTAACAGGGTGAACACTGAAGCTTTCTTT,CAWSGNRVNTEAFF
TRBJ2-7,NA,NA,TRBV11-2,TGTGCCAGCAGCCTGGGCCCTCTCAACGAGCAGTACTTC,CASSLGPLNEQYF
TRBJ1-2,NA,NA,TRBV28,TGTGCCACCGCCATAGGGCCCGGCTACACCTTC,CATAIGPGYTF
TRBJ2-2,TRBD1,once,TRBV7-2,TGTGCCAGCAGCCCCGCTGGACAGGGAATCGGGGAGCTGTTTTTT,CASSPAGQGIGELFF
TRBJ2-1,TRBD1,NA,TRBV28,TGTGCCAGCAGTTTATCCGGGACAGGTCTCAATGAGCAGTTCTTC,CASSLSGTGLNEQFF
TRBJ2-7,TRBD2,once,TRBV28,TGTGCCAGCAGAAGCGGGGCAGCCGAGCAGTACTTC,CASRSGAAEQYF
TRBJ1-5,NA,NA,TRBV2,TGTGCCAGCGGGATGGACGGAACGAATCAGCCCCAGCATTTT,CASGMDGTNQPQHF
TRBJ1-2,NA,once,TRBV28,TGTGCCAGCAGTTTGGTCAGCCCTGGAGGCTACACCTTC,CASSLVSPGGYTF
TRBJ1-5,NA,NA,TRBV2,TGTGCCAGCAGCCGCAGACAAGTTAGCAGTCAGCCCCAGCATTTT,CASSRRQVSSQPQHF
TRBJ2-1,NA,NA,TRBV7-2,TGTGCCAGCAGCGTTCGCTTTTCCCGTACCTTCTACAATGAGCAGTTCTTC,CASSVRFSRTFYNEQFF
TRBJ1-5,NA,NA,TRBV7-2,TGTGCCAGCAGCCGGGAGGGGGGCGGCTATCAGCCCCAGCATTTT,CASSREGGGYQPQHF
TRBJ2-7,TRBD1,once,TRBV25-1,TGTGCCAGCAGTGAATTAGGGCAGGGGGCGAAGTACGAGCAGTACTTC,CASSELGQGAKYEQYF
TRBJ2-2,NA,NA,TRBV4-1,TGCGCCAGCAGCCAAGCCCCCGGGGCCACGAACACCGGGGAGCTGTTTTTT,CASSQAPGATNTGELFF
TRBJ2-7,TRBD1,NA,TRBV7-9,TGTGCCAGCAGCATTACAGGGGGTTTGTACTTC,CASSITGGLYF
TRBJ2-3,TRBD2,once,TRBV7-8,TGTGCCAGCAGCTTAGGAGCGGGAGTGATAGATACGCAGTATTTT,CASSLGAGVIDTQYF
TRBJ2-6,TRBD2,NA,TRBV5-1,TGCGCCAGCAGCTTGACCCCTCTAGCGGGAGGGCCAGGAGTCGGGGCCAACGTCCTGACTTTC,CASSLTPLAGGPGVGANVLTF
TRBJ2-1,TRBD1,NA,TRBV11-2,TGTGCCAGCAGCTTAGTCGGGACAGGGCGGGGTGAGCAGTTCTTC,CASSLVGTGRGEQFF
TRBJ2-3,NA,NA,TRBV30,TGTGCCTGGAGCTGGTTGGGAGCTGGAGATACGCAGTATTTT,CAWSWLGAGDTQYF
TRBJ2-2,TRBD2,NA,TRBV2,TGTGCCAGCAGTCGCAACTGGGAGGGCGGGGAGCTGTTTTTT,CASSRNWEGGELFF
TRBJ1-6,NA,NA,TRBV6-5,TGTGCCAGCAGTTACTGGAGTAGCGTCCGGTCACCCCTCCACTTT,CASSYWSSVRSPLHF
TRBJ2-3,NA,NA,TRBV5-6,TGTGCCAGCAGCTTCTTTCGGGAGCCCGGATACACAGATACGCAGTATTTT,CASSFFREPGYTDTQYF
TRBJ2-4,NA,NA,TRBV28,TGTGCCAGTATGGTTTTAGCCAAAAACATTCAGTACTTC,CASMVLAKNIQYF
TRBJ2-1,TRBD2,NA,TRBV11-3,TGTGCCACCCACCCAGCGGGGGTCAACAATGAGCAGTTCTTC,CATHPAGVNNEQFF